The 8 T cell receptor beta chains reported below all come from one sample, sequenced in a study of blood T cell repertoires in COVID-19. The table came from immunoSEQ multiplex PCR; TCRdb's copy has only in-frame clones and leaves some out. In the table there are about 170,000 clones, approximately 89% of which are singletons. The sample taken for sequencing was PBMCs or T cells enriched from blood (not recorded which). The receptors stem from a woman younger than 30 who had recovered from COVID-19.

The V call is TRBV19, the J call TRBJ1-1; TRBD1 matches 10 bases. J lost 6 bases, V lost 6 bases, and 7 bases had no gene match. Germline lookup yields CDR1 LNHDA and CDR2 SQIVND (reference sequence). This CDR3 has 14 residues. CDR3 bases: TGTGCCAGTAGGAGGACAGGGGGAGGCTCTGAAGCTTTCTTT. Translation gives CASRRTGGGSEAFF. Full variable domain (remainder filled in from reference TRBV19 and TRBJ1-1): DGGITQSPKYLFRKEGQNVTLSCEQNLNHDAMYWYRQDPGQGLRLIYYSQIVNDFQKGDIAEGYSVSREKKESFPLTVTSAQKNPTAFYLCASRRTGGGSEAFFGQGTRLTVV.

About this clone itself: One junction end disagrees with the germline gene, perhaps due to a read error. The chain links TRBV3-1 (or the pseudogene TRBV3-2) to TRBJ2-2, with 10 bases that match TRBD1. The CDR3 sequence is 15 residues long. The germline gives CDR1 LGHDT, CDR2 YNNKEL (reference sequence). As DNA, the CDR3 is TGTGTCAGCAGCCAACCGACAGGGGGCCCCGGGGAGCTGTTTTTT. Amino acids: CVSSQPTGGPGELFF.

CDR3: CASRVDRGSDEQYF. CDR3 nucleotide sequence: TGTGCCAGCAGGGTGGACAGGGGGAGCGACGAGCAGTACTTC. This chain uses TRBV27 with TRBJ2-7; 10 bases align to TRBD1. Per the germline V gene, CDR1 is MNHEY and CDR2 is SMNVEV (reference sequence). The V and J ends lost 6 bases and 5 bases, in that order; junction bases with no gene match: 7. The CDR3 contains 14 residues.

The chain recombines TRBV9 with TRBJ2-1; maybe TRBD1 (6 bases). This CDR3 region has 14 residues. Trimming took 5 bases from V and 5 from J, leaving 14 bases between them. Germline assignment: CDR1 SGDLS and CDR2 YYNGEE. As DNA, the CDR3 is TGTGCCAGCAGTAACCGGGACATGGACAATGAGCAGTTCTTC. Translated: CASSNRDMDNEQFF.

This chain connects TRBV18 to TRBJ1-2; no firm D call. The CDR3 runs 15 residues. Germline CDR1 is KGHSH and CDR2 is LQKENI. Between the trimmed V and J ends, which lost 2 bases and 7 bases, there was a span of 17 bases. CDR3 coding DNA: TGTGCCAGCTCACCATCCGAGAGGGAGGAGACTGGCTACACCTTC. It translates to CASSPSEREETGYTF.

This chain joins TRBV2 and TRBJ2-1, with D possibly matching TRBD2 (5 bases). Trimming left V 2 bases short and J 7 bases short, with 15 bases between. Germline CDR1 SNHLY, CDR2 FYNNEI. The CDR3 is 15 amino acids. The CDR3 DNA is TGTGCCAGCAGTGAACACGGGGTCAGCCAAAATGAGCAGTTCTTC. It yields the protein CASSEHGVSQNEQFF.

V gene TRBV7-9 combines with J gene TRBJ2-7, with 7 bases identical to TRBD1. This CDR3 is 16 amino acids long. Germline V lookup: CDR1 SEHNR, CDR2 FQNEAQ (reference sequence). V shed 5 bases, J shed 4 bases, and the junction held 14 bases outside the gene matches. The CDR3 nucleotides are TGTGCCAGCAGCCATCCAAAGACAGGGCTGGGTTACGAGCAGTACTTC. Its translation: CASSHPKTGLGYEQYF. Complete variable domain (other parts from reference TRBV7-9 and TRBJ2-7): DTGVSQNPRHKITKRGQNVTFRCDPISEHNRLYWYRQTLGQGPEFLTYFQNEAQLEKSRLLSDRFSAERPKGSFSTLEIQRTEQGDSAMYLCASSHPKTGLGYEQYFGPGTRLTVT.

The CDR3 DNA reads as TGTGCCAGCAGCTTAGAATCAGGGGTTGGCTACACCTTC. Translation gives CASSLESGVGYTF. This rearrangement joins TRBV11-1 to TRBJ1-2; possible D gene TRBD1, 6 bases. The CDR3 has 13 amino acids. The V and J ends lost 1 base and 7 bases respectively, with 10 bases between them. The germline CDR1 and CDR2 sequences are SGHAT and FQDESV (reference sequence).